This T cell receptor (beta chain) originates from a study of cytomegalovirus exposure and HLA in healthy donors (dated by TCRdb to between 2016 and 2019). For the wider study: An earlier analysis of some 600 of the donors reported about 280 Gb of sequence data and 95 million to 140 million unique TCR beta sequences obtained from some 170 million T cells. An early release covering about 600 HLA-typed donors comprised approximately 300 gigabases of sequencing data and tens of millions of unique TCR sequences. Of the 300 to 450 genotyped donors, roughly 80% were placed in the genetic ancestry cluster associated with self-reported Caucasian donors. The study aimed to test whether signatures of past pathogen exposure could be identified by cataloging public T cell receptors. The T cell repertoires of about 700 subjects were profiled by immunosequencing and related to cytomegalovirus serostatus. Along with the approximately 600-subject first cohort, a separate validation cohort of over 90 different subjects was used. To predict cytomegalovirus infection status, the study brought together high-throughput TCR immunosequencing, statistical association of individual TCRs with disease status, and machine learning. To study patterns of TCR occurrence, a later analysis re-analyzed previously published TCR beta repertoires from 600 to 750 donors and added high-resolution HLA genotyping. The later analysis used no new phenotypic data to find candidate immune exposures, relying instead on TCR beta sequences and their occurrence across donors. An earlier analysis of 587 of the donors used high-throughput TCR beta sequencing to judge whether each TCR beta V gene segment behaved as functional or pseudogenic. Donor age, sex, ethnicity and CMV serostatus were compiled alongside the repertoire data. A later genetic analysis took genome-wide SNP genotypes for about three fifths of the 666 donors and used that subset as a discovery cohort. All discovery cohort repertoires had been generated using a single sequencing platform. HLA typing covered class I and class II loci at four-digit resolution. The number of typed donors differed by locus: roughly 620-640 for A, B, C, DRB1 and DQB1; 500 to 550 for DQA1; some 590 for DPA1; and around 470 for DPB1. Roughly 5 DR-DQ haplotypes were treated as single units for association and clustering because of strong linkage in the cohort. On average, around 240,000 unique TCR beta nucleotide sequences were sequenced per donor among 398 genotyped donors of the cohort, with roughly a sixth of those sequences being non-productive.

Library preparation was by the immunoSEQ multiplex PCR assay. For the multiplex PCR, a mixture combining 60 forward primers for TCR Vbeta segments and 13 reverse primers for TCR Jbeta segments was used. The CDR3 region of rearranged TCR beta genes was amplified from genomic DNA by a multiplex PCR assay. The Illumina HiSeq System was used to sequence the amplified TCR beta libraries as 87-base-pair reads. The authors' pipeline ran thus. A later analysis counted 75 million to 100 million unique TCR beta chains across the 650 to 800 repertoires, and some 11 million of these chains were shared by at least two donors. A nearest-neighbor algorithm error-corrected the raw reads and collapsed the reads into unique sequences, merging closely related sequences to remove PCR and sequencing errors. Alignment of CDR3 sequences to IMGT reference sequences was used to assign V, D and J gene segments. For a sequence to be retained, at least a six-nucleotide match to both a V gene segment and a J gene segment was required. A rearrangement was called productive if the CDR3 had no stop codons and remained in frame with V and J, and every other rearrangement was called non-productive. CDR3 was defined according to IMGT convention as the region running from the second conserved V-encoded cysteine to the conserved J-encoded phenylalanine. The earlier analysis of approximately 590 of the donors excluded any sequence lacking an unambiguous match to a single V gene segment. An earlier analysis of 587 of the donors called V segments functional above 56.7% productive rearrangements and segregating when the between-donor standard deviation exceeded 5%. A statistical classification framework was built for diagnosing cytomegalovirus status from the catalog of TCR beta chain sequences. In a later analysis, TCR nucleotide sequences were compared against IMGT/GENE-DB human TR gene sequences so that V and J genes could be assigned. Using the TCRdist pipeline, a later analysis assigned CDR3 sequences along with most-parsimonious VDJ recombination scenarios. In a later analysis, each TCR beta chain was defined by its CDR3 amino acid sequence together with its V-gene family, and reads lacking a unique V-gene family were excluded. As a way to deal with suspected cross-contamination and a sequencing artifact, a later analysis dropped roughly 620 nucleotide sequences that were highly shared and had low generation probability. For each public chain, a later analysis derived a clonal expansion index from normalized ranks of inferred template counts within each repertoire. Generation probabilities in a later analysis came from a VDJ recombination model fitted to out-of-frame rearrangements, and those results were checked against IGoR. In a later analysis, TCR-TCR, TCR-HLA and TCR-CMV co-occurrence was scored with hypergeometric tests, and a repertoire-size bias correction was applied to TCR pairs. In a later analysis, false discovery rates were estimated by permuting HLA or CMV assignments 20 times. In a later analysis, co-occurring TCRs were grouped with DBSCAN, and TCRdist sequence similarity was added when clustering was performed within HLA-allele-positive subsets. Repertoires with fewer than 30,000 or more than 120,000 public chains were left out of co-occurrence clustering, as were five repertoires with anomalous nucleotide sharing. TCRdb obtained this table from immuneACCESS and retained in-frame rearrangements with V and J assigned. These tables miss some clones; where compared with another copy, unresolved V genes account for less than half of the shortfall, and the remainder is unexplained. From that table come the V and J calls and clone size; the DNA was used to work out D and trimming. The sample table contains over 150,000 clones; only one count was recorded for just under 80% of them. 13% of the sample is taken by the ten largest.

V has 3 bases trimmed and J has 5 bases trimmed; junction bases matching no gene number 10. From its cysteine to its phenylalanine, the CDR3 spans 15 amino acids. Here the CDR3 DNA is all that survives: 45 bases in frame from base 1. Sequences GTSNPN (CDR1) and SVGIG (CDR2) are obtained from the germline V gene (reference sequence). A word on this clone: What this receptor recognizes is not known. No base qualities exist here, and no much larger clone lies one base off it.

Broad study findings and their caveats: Assigning TCR associations to individual alleles was difficult when HLA alleles, especially DR and DQ, strongly co-occurred. Because the 87-base-pair reads could not distinguish some IMGT-functional V segments, including TRBV6-2 and TRBV6-3, those segments were excluded. A later analysis associated roughly 17,000 TCR beta sequences with specific HLA alleles at a false discovery rate of 0.05. An association between a missense DCLRE1C variant and V-gene and J-gene trimming of TCR beta chains was found in a later genetic analysis and replicated in an independent cohort. Sequencing depth was assumed to be roughly uniform across donors in the presence/absence analyses, though that assumption may not hold. HLA typing was unavailable for some donors at each locus, so association tests used only the typed subset. In a later genetic analysis, fewer N-insertions in productive TCRs were reported among donors in an Asian-associated ancestry cluster than the roughly 710-donor mean. CMV serostatus was the only immune exposure information available for the cohort. In vitro tests confirmed that a few of the cytomegalovirus-associated TCR beta chains recognize cytomegalovirus antigens. Most TCR sequences were seen in very few donors, while some public TCRs were found in many individuals. A further reported finding was that TCR beta sequences accurately predicted the HLA-A and HLA-B alleles for most subjects in the first cohort. Correlated functional status among segregating V segments might be attributable to linkage disequilibrium, but an unknown experimental factor could not be ruled out. A total of about 180 TCR beta chains were listed by the study as associated with cytomegalovirus. Several of the top co-occurrence clusters appeared to be linked to parvovirus B19, influenza, CMV and Epstein-Barr virus, according to a later analysis. A later analysis found that most CMV-associated TCR beta chains appeared HLA-restricted, with HLA associations seemingly driven largely by CMV exposure. According to a later analysis, TCR association rates differed among HLA loci, with DRB1 alleles showing the most associated TCRs and HLA-C alleles showing the fewest. In this cohort, only TCR beta chains were sequenced, and detectable features were limited by the absence of alpha or paired-chain data. About 17 rarely observed V segments, including chromosome 9 orphons, were excluded from the earlier analysis of several hundred of the donors because counts were too low. A cluster of highly shared sequence variants was judged likely to represent a technical artifact of the sequencing pipeline. In an earlier analysis of around 600 of the donors, most TCR beta V segments appeared in productive rearrangements about 87% or about 30% of the time, broadly matching IMGT annotations. In both the original and validation cohorts, the classifier was reported to diagnose cytomegalovirus status with high specificity and sensitivity. The authors suggested that the approach could potentially be extended to other disease states and immunological phenotypes. In a later analysis, HLA-associated TCR beta chains showed more clonal expansion and lower generation probabilities than non-associated chains that were equally common.

The cohort was made up of 500 to 800 healthy bone marrow donors. Cohort members were all nominally healthy when sampled, although unrecorded immune exposures were likely present. The donor tested CMV seropositive and was one of the 289 seropositive cohort members. A peripheral blood sample was provided by each donor, and peripheral blood mononuclear cells were used for TCR beta sequencing. The Qiagen DNeasy Blood Extraction Kit was used to extract genomic DNA from the blood cell samples. The receptor was isolated from a woman aged 50 to 65 in good health and CMV-seropositive. This chain joins TRBV30 to TRBJ2-5; the junction holds 9 bases that match TRBD1. Sequenced input: PBMCs. The CDR3 protein is CAWRGLGQGMETQYF. The nucleotide sequence reads TGTGCCTGGAGGGGGCTGGGACAGGGAATGGAGACCCAGTACTTC. The CDR3, completed at both ends by the reference TRBV30 and TRBJ2-5 genes, gives the full variable domain SQTIHQWPATLVQPVGSPLSLECTVEGTSNPNLYWYRQAAGRGLQLLFYSVGIGQISSEVPQNLSASRPQDRQFILSSKKLLLSDSGFYLCAWRGLGQGMETQYFGPGTRLLVL.